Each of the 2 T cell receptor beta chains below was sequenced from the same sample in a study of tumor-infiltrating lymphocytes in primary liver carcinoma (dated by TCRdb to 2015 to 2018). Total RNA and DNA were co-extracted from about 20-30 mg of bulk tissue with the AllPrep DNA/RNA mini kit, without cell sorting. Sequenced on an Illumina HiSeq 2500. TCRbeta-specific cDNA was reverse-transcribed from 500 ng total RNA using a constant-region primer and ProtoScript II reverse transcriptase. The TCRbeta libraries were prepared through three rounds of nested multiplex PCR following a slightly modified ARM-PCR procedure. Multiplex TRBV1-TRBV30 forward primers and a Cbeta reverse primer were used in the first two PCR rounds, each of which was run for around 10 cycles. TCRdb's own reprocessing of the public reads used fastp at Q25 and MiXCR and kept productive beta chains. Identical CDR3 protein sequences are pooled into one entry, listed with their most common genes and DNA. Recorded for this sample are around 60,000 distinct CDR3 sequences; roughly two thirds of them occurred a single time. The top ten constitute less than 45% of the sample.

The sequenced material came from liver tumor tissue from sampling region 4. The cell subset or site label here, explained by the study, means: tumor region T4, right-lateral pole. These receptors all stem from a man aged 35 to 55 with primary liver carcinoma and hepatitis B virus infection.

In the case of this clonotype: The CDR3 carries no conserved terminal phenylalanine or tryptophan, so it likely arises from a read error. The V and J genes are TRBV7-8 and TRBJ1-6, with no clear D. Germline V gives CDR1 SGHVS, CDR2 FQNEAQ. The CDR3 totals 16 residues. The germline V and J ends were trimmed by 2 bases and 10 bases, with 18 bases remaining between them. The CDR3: CASSLFPFRVNSPLHI. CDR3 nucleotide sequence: TGTGCCAGCAGCTTATTCCCCTTCCGGGTCAACTCACCCCTCCACATT.

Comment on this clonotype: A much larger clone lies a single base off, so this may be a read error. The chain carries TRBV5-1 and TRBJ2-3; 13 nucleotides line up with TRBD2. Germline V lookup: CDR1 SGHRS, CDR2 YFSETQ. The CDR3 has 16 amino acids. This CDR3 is CAGSLMGLAGRDTQYF. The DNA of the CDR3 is TGCGCCGGCAGCTTGATGGGACTAGCGGGACGTGATACGCAGTATTTT. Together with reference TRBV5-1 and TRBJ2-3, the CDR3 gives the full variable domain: KAGVTQTPRYLIKTRGQQVTLSCSPISGHRSVSWYQQTPGQGLQFLFEYFSETQRNKGNFPGRFSGRQFSNSRSEMNVSTLELGDSALYLCAGSLMGLAGRDTQYFGPGTRLTVL.